The 22 T cell receptor beta chains presented below share a single source sample, sequenced in a study of STAT3 mutations in large granular lymphocyte leukemia. Their antigens remain unidentified. Sequencing used immunoSEQ multiplex PCR; TCRdb keeps in-frame clones, though not all of them. The sample carries 20,000 to 30,000 clones, approximately 94% recorded once. Broader study findings: At least one immunodominant TCR beta clonotype appeared in every T-cell large granular lymphocyte leukemia patient.

The specimen was peripheral blood mononuclear cells. These receptors were taken from a middle-aged man with T-cell large granular lymphocyte leukemia. Some clones in this sample may be carry-over from other donors' samples.

This chain joins TRBV6-1 and TRBJ1-6; D might be TRBD1 (6 bases). Germline V gene lookup returns CDR1 MNHNS and CDR2 SASEGT. Trimming took off 7 bases at V and 3 bases at J, with 10 bases between the two ends. CDR3 length: 14 residues. This chain's CDR3 is CASTGGSYNSPLHF. The CDR3 DNA follows: TGTGCCAGCACTGGGGGCAGCTATAATTCACCCCTCCACTTT.

V gene TRBV6-6 combines with J gene TRBJ2-7; D tentatively fits TRBD1 or TRBD2 (5 bases each). The length of the CDR3 is 12 residues. The germline V gene encodes CDR1 MNHNY and CDR2 SVGAGI (reference sequence). V lost 5 bases to trimming and J lost 0 bases, with 5 bases between them. CDR3 DNA: TGTGCCAGCAGTGGGGGCTCCTACGAGCAGTACTTC. The encoded protein is CASSGGSYEQYF.

The chain has TRBV7-9 and TRBJ2-7; 7 nucleotides line up with TRBD2. The J segment lost 7 bases and the V segment lost 2 bases, leaving 11 bases of the junction unmatched. Germline V CDR1 and CDR2: SEHNR, FQNEAQ (reference sequence). The length of the CDR3 is 15 residues. CDR3 sequence reads: CASSLLQSGVGEQYF. The CDR3 DNA follows: TGTGCCAGCAGCTTATTGCAAAGCGGGGTCGGAGAGCAGTACTTC.

The chain links TRBV7-8 to TRBJ1-2, with D perhaps matching TRBD1 (6 bases). V was shortened by 5 bases and J by 5 bases, with 18 bases between the two germline ends. Germline V gene lookup returns CDR1 SGHVS and CDR2 FQNEAQ. The CDR3 runs 15 residues. The CDR3 region is CASSRTRQASYGYTF. The CDR3 DNA reads as TGTGCCAGCAGCAGAACAAGACAGGCGAGTTATGGCTACACCTTC. Using reference TRBV7-8 and TRBJ1-2 for the parts outside the CDR3, the full variable domain is GAGVSQSPRYKVAKRGQDVALRCDPISGHVSLFWYQQALGQGPEFLTYFQNEAQLDKSGLPSDRFFAERPEGSVSTLKIQRTQQEDSAVYLCASSRTRQASYGYTFGSGTRLTVV.

This chain connects TRBV11-3 to TRBJ2-2; 9 bases are a match to TRBD1. This CDR3 comprises 17 residues. CDR1 and CDR2 from the germline V gene are SGHNT and YENEEA. Trimming cost V 4 bases and J 1 base; bases outside gene matches: 7. The CDR3 protein is CASSSTMGQGNTGELFF. The CDR3 DNA sequence: TGTGCCAGCAGCTCAACCATGGGACAGGGGAACACCGGGGAGCTGTTTTTT.

The chain uses TRBV6-5 and TRBJ1-5; D is uncertain. The CDR3 spans 14 residues. Germline V gives CDR1 MNHEY, CDR2 SVGAGI. Deletions cut 6 bases from V and 7 bases from J, with 16 bases between. DNA of the CDR3: TGTGCCAGCAGCCCTCGAATCCAGGAACAGCCCCAGCATTTT. It codes for CASSPRIQEQPQHF.

V and J are TRBV4-2 and TRBJ2-6, with unresolved D. The germline V gene has CDR1 LGHNA and CDR2 YNFKEQ. V shed 4 bases and J shed 0 bases, with 28 bases lying between them. CDR3 length: 22 amino acids. CDR3 in DNA: TGTGCCAGCAGCCCCGTATATACACCCGGCAGACCGTTAAGCTCTGGGGCCAACGTCCTGACTTTC. It encodes CASSPVYTPGRPLSSGANVLTF.

The chain links TRBV7-9 to TRBJ2-7; no firm D call. CDR3 length: 14 residues. Trimming took 7 bases from V and 2 from J, leaving 15 bases between them. In germline, CDR1 is SEHNR, CDR2 FQNEAQ (reference sequence). In nucleotides, the CDR3 is TGTGCCAGCATCGAAGGTAAAGGGACCTACGAGCAGTACTTC. The encoded protein is CASIEGKGTYEQYF.

Here the CDR3 reads CASSLDGYQETQYF. DNA for the CDR3: TGTGCCAGCAGCTTAGACGGTTACCAAGAGACCCAGTACTTC. V is TRBV13 and J is TRBJ2-5; D unresolved. Germline lookup yields CDR1 PRHDT and CDR2 FYEKMQ (reference sequence). Trimming cost V 1 base and J 0 bases, with 6 bases left between them. This CDR3 has 14 residues. The full variable domain, completed using reference TRBV13 and TRBJ2-5, is AAGVIQSPRHLIKEKRETATLKCYPIPRHDTVYWYQQGPGQDPQFLISFYEKMQSDKGSIPDRFSAQQFSDYHSELNMSSLELGDSALYFCASSLDGYQETQYFGPGTRLLVL.

CDR3 nucleotides: TGCGCCAGCAGCCTCGACAGGGGCCGCACAGATACGCAGTATTTT. Residues: CASSLDRGRTDTQYF. The chain uses TRBV4-3 and TRBJ2-3; TRBD1 aligns across 8 bases. This CDR3 contains 15 residues. Per germline, CDR1 LGHNA and CDR2 YSLEER. V was clipped by 4 bases and J by 1 base; unmatched bases: 4.

J is TRBJ1-1 and V is TRBV28; no clear D gene. Trimming left V 3 bases short and J 0 bases short, with 5 bases between. This CDR3 region has 13 residues. Germline-derived CDR1 and CDR2 are MDHEN and SYDVKM. This CDR3 is CASSFPLNTEAFF. The CDR3, as DNA: TGTGCCAGCAGTTTTCCCCTGAACACTGAAGCTTTCTTT.

The chain has TRBV19 and TRBJ2-6, with D possibly matching TRBD1 (6 bases). V lost 9 bases, J lost 2 bases, and 11 bases lay in between. CDR1 is LNHDA and CDR2 is SQIVND in the germline V gene (reference sequence). CDR3 length equals 14 residues. The CDR3 DNA follows: TGTGCCAGCGTTAACAGGGCTGGGGCCAACGTCCTGACTTTC. Protein product: CASVNRAGANVLTF.

The J gene is TRBJ1-2, the V gene TRBV6-5, with D possibly being TRBD1 (5 bases). V was trimmed by 4 bases and J by 5 bases, leaving 20 bases between them. CDR3 length equals 16 residues. Looked up from germline, CDR1 is MNHEY and CDR2 is SVGAGI. The CDR3 DNA is TGTGCCAGCAGTTCCCCGGGGGAAGGGAAGACGTATGGCTACACCTTC. Residues: CASSSPGEGKTYGYTF.

V usage is TRBV6-5 and J usage is TRBJ2-1; unclear D gene. V lost 0 bases and J lost 0, with 6 bases in between. This CDR3 region has 15 residues. From germline, CDR1 is MNHEY and CDR2 SVGAGI. The CDR3 loop is CASSYSAPSYNEQFF. Written as DNA, the CDR3 is TGTGCCAGCAGTTACTCGGCTCCCTCCTACAATGAGCAGTTCTTC.

The V call is TRBV7-8, the J call TRBJ2-5, with 7 positions matching TRBD2. CDR1 and CDR2 (germline): SGHVS, FQNEAQ. The CDR3 totals 14 residues. The junction had 3 bases not matched to a gene; V was cut back by 5 bases and J by 0 bases. The CDR3 region is CASSLGTNQETQYF. The CDR3 DNA is TGTGCCAGCAGCCTCGGGACTAACCAAGAGACCCAGTACTTC. Using reference TRBV7-8 and TRBJ2-5 for the parts outside the CDR3, the full variable domain is GAGVSQSPRYKVAKRGQDVALRCDPISGHVSLFWYQQALGQGPEFLTYFQNEAQLDKSGLPSDRFFAERPEGSVSTLKIQRTQQEDSAVYLCASSLGTNQETQYFGPGTRLLVL.

The CDR3 spells CASSLEDSNQPQHF. The CDR3 DNA reads TGTGCCAGCAGCTTAGAGGATAGCAATCAGCCCCAGCATTTT. The chain uses TRBV7-9 and TRBJ1-5; D remains ambiguous. CDR1 and CDR2 (germline): SEHNR, FQNEAQ (reference sequence). V lost 1 base to trimming and J lost 0 bases, with 4 bases between them. This CDR3 is built from 14 residues.

The chain recombines TRBV5-1 with TRBJ1-5, with a tentative D call TRBD1 (5 bases). The germline V and J ends were trimmed by 0 bases and 5 bases, with 9 bases remaining between them. CDR1 and CDR2 from the germline V gene are SGHRS and YFSETQ. This CDR3 spans 14 amino acids. CDR3 in DNA: TGCGCCAGCAGCTTGGAAGGGGCCTATCAGCCCCAGCATTTT. Translating gives CASSLEGAYQPQHF.

The chain employs TRBV7-6 and TRBJ1-1, with D possibly matching TRBD1 (5 bases). V dropped 1 base and J dropped 5 bases, with 17 bases sitting between them. The germline gives CDR1 SGHVS, CDR2 FNYEAQ. CDR3 size: 16 residues. Written as DNA, the CDR3 is TGTGCCAGCAGCTTAGTCGTCCAGGGACCGGGGACTGAAGCTTTCTTT. The encoded protein is CASSLVVQGPGTEAFF.

The genes are TRBV18 and TRBJ1-1, with D possibly matching TRBD1 (5 bases). From germline, CDR1 is KGHSH and CDR2 LQKENI. V was clipped by 4 bases and J by 4 bases, with 13 bases between them. CDR3 length: 14 amino acids. The CDR3 DNA reads TGTGCCAGCTCACTGACAGCCCGAGGCACTGAAGCTTTCTTT. Protein sequence: CASSLTARGTEAFF.

J is TRBJ2-4 and V is TRBV9; 8 nucleotides line up with TRBD1. The CDR3 extends over 15 amino acids. The J segment lost 7 bases and the V segment lost 0 bases, leaving 6 bases of the junction unmatched. The germline V gene has CDR1 SGDLS and CDR2 YYNGEE. CDR3 DNA sequence: TGTGCCAGCAGCGTAGGTCAGGACAGGGTGAACATTCAGTACTTC. Its protein product is CASSVGQDRVNIQYF.

The CDR3 DNA is TGTGCCAGCAGTCGGACAGTTTACAATGAGCAGTTCTTC. This gives the protein CASSRTVYNEQFF. The V gene is TRBV27, the J gene TRBJ2-1, with D perhaps TRBD1 (6 bases). V shed 5 bases and J shed 4 bases, with 9 bases lying between them. Germline V gives CDR1 MNHEY, CDR2 SMNVEV (reference sequence). The CDR3 consists of 13 residues.

V is TRBV28 and J is TRBJ1-1; D call uncertain. V lost 2 bases and J lost 0, with 13 bases in between. This CDR3 region has 16 residues. Germline V gene sequence: CDR1 MDHEN, CDR2 SYDVKM. The CDR3 DNA sequence: TGTGCCAGCAGTTTACCCCTCGACACCATGAACACTGAAGCTTTCTTT. Protein: CASSLPLDTMNTEAFF.